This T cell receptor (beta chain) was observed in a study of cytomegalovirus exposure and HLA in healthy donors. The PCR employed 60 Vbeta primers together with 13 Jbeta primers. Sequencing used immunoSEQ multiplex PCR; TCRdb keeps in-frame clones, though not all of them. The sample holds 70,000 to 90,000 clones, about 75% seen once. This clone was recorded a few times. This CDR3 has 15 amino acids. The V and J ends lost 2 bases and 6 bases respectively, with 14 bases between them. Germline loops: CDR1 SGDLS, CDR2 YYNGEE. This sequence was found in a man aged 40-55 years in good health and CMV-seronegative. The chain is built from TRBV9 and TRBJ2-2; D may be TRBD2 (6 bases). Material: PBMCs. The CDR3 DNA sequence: TGTGCCAGCAGCGTTGGAGGGAGAGCAGCCGGGGAGCTGTTTTTT. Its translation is CASSVGGRAAGELFF.